Included here is one TCR beta chain sequence, with context. This clone has only one observation. Its antigen has not been determined. Qualities for individual bases were not recorded, and no much larger clone is one base off. The patients had resection in Japan or China between the mid-2010s and the late 2010s. Two lung cancer pathologists independently confirmed the histologic diagnosis of each case on H&E slides. FFPE tissue was used for DNA isolation with the AllPrep DNA/RNA FFPE Kit. The sample comes from a study of immune evolution from preneoplasia to lung adenocarcinoma (dated by TCRdb to the early 2020s). Regarding the complete study: Immune contexture across lung adenocarcinoma precursors and invasive adenocarcinoma was profiled using immune gene expression, TCR sequencing and multiplex immunofluorescence. In total, the cohort included 50 or so patients with pulmonary nodules, all of whom underwent surgical resection. Resected precursor lesions (AAH, AIS, MIA) and invasive adenocarcinomas were each compared against paired morphologically normal lung tissue. The immune data were integrated with whole exome sequencing and methylation data from the same cohort of nodules. Class I HLA alleles were inferred from exome data with POLYSOLVER, and allele-specific HLA loss was detected with LOHHLA. Sample size was based on specimen availability rather than a prior power calculation. TCR sequencing data came from 51 patients. According to the study, more than 100 samples were used for TCR sequencing. Study-wide conclusions, independent of this receptor: Because all patients came from Japan and China, whether the findings apply to Western populations was uncertain. The highest clonality was observed in normal lung, whereas higher T cell density and diversity but lower clonality appeared to be present in later-stage lesions. Findings were based on association rather than direct causation; larger cohorts with long-term follow-up and longitudinal biopsies were deemed needed. Normal lung had the highest top T cell clone frequencies, which appeared to decline progressively from AAH through AIS, MIA and invasive adenocarcinoma.

Based on the germline V gene, the CDR1 and CDR2 sequences are MGHRA and YSYEKL. The cysteine opens and the phenylalanine closes a CDR3 of 15 amino acids. The DNA shown is the 45-base CDR3, in frame from base 1. After removal of 0 bases from V and 5 bases from J, the junction retains 3 bases not matched to a gene. TCR beta CDR3 regions were sequenced from DNA using the immunoSEQ hsTCRbeta Kit. Per the original workflow: TCR sequencing data were analysed with the ImmunoSEQ Analyzer. T cell clonality was defined as 1 minus Pielou's evenness, calculated on productive rearrangements. The inverse Simpson index, applied to productive templates, was used to measure T cell diversity. T cell density was TCR beta template counts normalized to usable DNA, estimated by amplifying and sequencing housekeeping genes. Two-sided Kruskal-Wallis tests were used to compare TCR metrics across histologic stages. Entries here come from immuneACCESS through TCRdb and include only in-frame sequences with V and J called. Some clones fail to appear in such tables; in the studies checked, an unresolved V gene covers under half of the shortfall, and the cause of the remainder is unknown. V and J calls and clone size are those listed in that table; D and trimming were worked out from the DNA. The table for this sample lists 4,800 or so clones; 75% to 80% of them were counted only once. In total, the top ten clones hold 26% of the sample.

The sequenced sample consisted of FFPE normal lung tissue adjacent to the tumor. This receptor was identified in a person aged 55 to 75 with lung adenocarcinoma. The chain employs TRBV4-1 and TRBJ2-5, and 10 junctional nucleotides match TRBD2. This receptor has the CDR3 CASSQESGGAETQYF. The nucleotide sequence is given as TGCGCCAGCAGCCAAGAGAGCGGGGGGGCCGAGACCCAGTACTTC.